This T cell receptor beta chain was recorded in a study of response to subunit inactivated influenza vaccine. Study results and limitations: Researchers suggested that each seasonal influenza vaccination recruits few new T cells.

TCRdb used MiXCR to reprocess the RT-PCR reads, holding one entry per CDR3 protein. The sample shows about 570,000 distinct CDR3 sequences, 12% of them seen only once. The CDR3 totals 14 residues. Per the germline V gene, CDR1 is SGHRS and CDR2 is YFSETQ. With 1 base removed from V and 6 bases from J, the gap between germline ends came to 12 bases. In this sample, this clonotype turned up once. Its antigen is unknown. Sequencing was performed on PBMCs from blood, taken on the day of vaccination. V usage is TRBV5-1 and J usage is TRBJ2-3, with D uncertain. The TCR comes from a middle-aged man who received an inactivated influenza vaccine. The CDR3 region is CASSLSLRADTQYF. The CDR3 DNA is TGCGCCAGCAGCTTGAGCCTAAGGGCCGATACGCAGTATTTT.